Listed below are T cell receptor beta chains from one sample, sequenced in a study of Graves' ophthalmopathy and Graves' hyperthyroidism. TCRdb itself ran the multiplex PCR reads through MiXCR, one entry per CDR3 protein. The sample holds some 750,000 distinct CDR3 sequences, roughly 40% seen once. The source material was peripheral blood. These receptors were obtained from an adult man with Graves' ophthalmopathy. Each CDR3 is given with its conserved first and last residue. Fields, in order: clone size, J gene, D gene, V gene, CDR3 DNA, CDR3 protein. A D gene is named only where the DNA matches it firmly. Size tells how often a clone was seen (once, few, many) or the class of an expanded clone, and some rows leave it out.

abundance: .; j_gene: TRBJ1-1; d_gene: .; v_gene: TRBV20-1; CDR3nt: TGCAGTGTTCCGGATGTTGGCACTGAAGCTTTCTTT; CDR3aa: CSVPDVGTEAFF
abundance: .; j_gene: TRBJ1-2; d_gene: TRBD1; v_gene: TRBV2; CDR3nt: TGTGCCAGCAGTGAACGACAGGGCGATGGCTACACCTTC; CDR3aa: CASSERQGDGYTF
abundance: .; j_gene: TRBJ1-2; d_gene: .; v_gene: TRBV6-6; CDR3nt: TGTGCCAGCAGCCTAAGGACATCTCCCTATGGCTACACCTTC; CDR3aa: CASSLRTSPYGYTF
abundance: .; j_gene: TRBJ1-1; d_gene: TRBD1; v_gene: TRBV6-6; CDR3nt: TGTGCCAGCAGTTACACTGAGCAGGGGGCGCGTCCCGCTTTCTTT; CDR3aa: CASSYTEQGARPAFF
abundance: many; j_gene: TRBJ1-1; d_gene: .; v_gene: TRBV25-1; CDR3nt: TGTGCCAGCAGTCCAGGGGACCAAGCTTTCTTT; CDR3aa: CASSPGDQAFF
abundance: .; j_gene: TRBJ1-1; d_gene: .; v_gene: TRBV7-9; CDR3nt: TGTGCCAGCAGCTTAGCGGGTCAGCCTGAAGCTTTCTTT; CDR3aa: CASSLAGQPEAFF
abundance: .; j_gene: TRBJ1-4; d_gene: .; v_gene: TRBV29-1; CDR3nt: TGCAGCGTTGGGGTTACTGAAAAACTGTTTTTT; CDR3aa: CSVGVTEKLFF
abundance: few; j_gene: TRBJ2-2; d_gene: .; v_gene: TRBV7-9; CDR3nt: TGTGCCAGTAGCGACAAGGCCGTCGGGGAGCTGTTTTTT; CDR3aa: CASSDKAVGELFF
abundance: .; j_gene: TRBJ1-3; d_gene: TRBD1; v_gene: TRBV5-1; CDR3nt: TGCGCCAGCAGCTTGGAACAGGGGAATGGAAACACCATATATTTT; CDR3aa: CASSLEQGNGNTIYF
abundance: .; j_gene: TRBJ2-7; d_gene: .; v_gene: TRBV2; CDR3nt: TGTGCCAGCTTGTCCGGGGATTACGAGCAGTACTTC; CDR3aa: CASLSGDYEQYF
abundance: .; j_gene: TRBJ1-1; d_gene: .; v_gene: TRBV5-1; CDR3nt: TGCGCCAGCAGCAGAACAGGGCAGGAGAACACTGAAGCTTTCTTT; CDR3aa: CASSRTGQENTEAFF
abundance: once; j_gene: TRBJ2-5; d_gene: .; v_gene: TRBV7-2; CDR3nt: TGTGCCAGCAGGTCCGGGACTTACAAAGGGACCCAGTACTTC; CDR3aa: CASRSGTYKGTQYF
abundance: many; j_gene: TRBJ1-2; d_gene: .; v_gene: TRBV29-1; CDR3nt: TGCAGCGTTGAGCCCGGGGGCAAGGACTATGGCTACACCTTC; CDR3aa: CSVEPGGKDYGYTF
abundance: few; j_gene: TRBJ2-7; d_gene: .; v_gene: TRBV20-1; CDR3nt: TGCAGTGCTAGACAGGGCGTTGGGAGGTACGAGCAGTACTTC; CDR3aa: CSARQGVGRYEQYF
abundance: .; j_gene: TRBJ1-2; d_gene: TRBD1; v_gene: TRBV2; CDR3nt: TGTGCCAGCAGCCGGACAGGGAGGGTAGACAACTATGGCTACACCTTC; CDR3aa: CASSRTGRVDNYGYTF
abundance: .; j_gene: TRBJ1-5; d_gene: TRBD1; v_gene: TRBV20-1; CDR3nt: TGCAGTGCTCCCGGGACAGGCATTCCCTTGATTGGCAATCAGCCCCAGCATTTT; CDR3aa: CSAPGTGIPLIGNQPQHF
abundance: .; j_gene: TRBJ2-2; d_gene: TRBD1; v_gene: TRBV2; CDR3nt: TGTGCCAGCAGAGCCACAGGGGGCCCTAACGCCGGGGAGCTGTTTTTT; CDR3aa: CASRATGGPNAGELFF
abundance: .; j_gene: TRBJ2-7; d_gene: .; v_gene: TRBV28; CDR3nt: TGTGCCAGCAAGTTTGGGGTGAACTCCTACGAGCAGTACTTC; CDR3aa: CASKFGVNSYEQYF
abundance: .; j_gene: TRBJ1-5; d_gene: .; v_gene: TRBV24-1; CDR3nt: TGTGCCAGCAGTTTTTCTCTGACCAATCAGCCCCAGCATTTT; CDR3aa: CASSFSLTNQPQHF
abundance: many; j_gene: TRBJ2-5; d_gene: .; v_gene: TRBV11-2; CDR3nt: TGTGCCAGCAGCTTAATGGGGGCGGACGCGACCCAGTACTTC; CDR3aa: CASSLMGADATQYF
abundance: many; j_gene: TRBJ2-2; d_gene: .; v_gene: TRBV25-1; CDR3nt: TGTGCCAGCAGTGACCAAGGACAGGGAAGGGTCGGCGGGAGGGCCCGGGAGCTGTTTTTT; CDR3aa: CASSDQGQGRVGGRARELFF
abundance: few; j_gene: TRBJ1-2; d_gene: .; v_gene: TRBV28; CDR3nt: TGTGCCAGCACCGGGACGACTGGCTACACCTTC; CDR3aa: CASTGTTGYTF
abundance: .; j_gene: TRBJ2-2; d_gene: TRBD2; v_gene: TRBV25-1; CDR3nt: TGTGCCAGTAGTATTCGTCGAGTAGCGGGTGGCCACGGGGAGCTGTTTTTT; CDR3aa: CASSIRRVAGGHGELFF
abundance: .; j_gene: TRBJ1-2; d_gene: TRBD1; v_gene: TRBV25-1; CDR3nt: TGTGCCAGCAGCACCCGGGACAGGGGGCCCTTATATGGCTACACCTTC; CDR3aa: CASSTRDRGPLYGYTF
abundance: many; j_gene: TRBJ1-1; d_gene: TRBD1; v_gene: TRBV2; CDR3nt: TGTGCCAGATTGGACAGGGAGCTTAACACTGAAGCTTTCTTT; CDR3aa: CARLDRELNTEAFF
abundance: .; j_gene: TRBJ2-5; d_gene: TRBD2; v_gene: TRBV7-9; CDR3nt: TGTGCCAGCAGCCAAGGCGTAGCGGGAGTTACCCAAGAGACCCAGTACTTC; CDR3aa: CASSQGVAGVTQETQYF
abundance: .; j_gene: TRBJ1-1; d_gene: .; v_gene: TRBV25-1; CDR3nt: TGTGCCAGCTCCAAGGAGAACACTGAAGCTTTCTTT; CDR3aa: CASSKENTEAFF
abundance: .; j_gene: TRBJ1-1; d_gene: .; v_gene: TRBV25-1; CDR3nt: TGTGCCAGCAGTTTGGAGACACTCAAACGAGGCACTGAAGCTTTCTTT; CDR3aa: CASSLETLKRGTEAFF
abundance: many; j_gene: TRBJ2-7; d_gene: TRBD2; v_gene: TRBV10-2; CDR3nt: TGCGCCAGCACCCCTAGCGGGAGAGACGAGCAGTACTTC; CDR3aa: CASTPSGRDEQYF
abundance: .; j_gene: TRBJ2-5; d_gene: .; v_gene: TRBV6-5; CDR3nt: TGTGCCAGCAGCAGTACTAACGGGGGGACCCAGTACTTC; CDR3aa: CASSSTNGGTQYF
abundance: .; j_gene: TRBJ2-2; d_gene: .; v_gene: TRBV25-1; CDR3nt: TGTGCCAGCATGTTTACCGGGGAGCTGTTTTTT; CDR3aa: CASMFTGELFF
abundance: many; j_gene: TRBJ2-5; d_gene: TRBD1; v_gene: TRBV9; CDR3nt: TGTGCCAGCAGCGAAACAGGGGGGTGGGAGACCCAGTACTTC; CDR3aa: CASSETGGWETQYF